The clone carrying this T cell receptor beta chain occurred a few times. Measured with immunoSEQ multiplex PCR; TCRdb has only the in-frame clones, and not every one. The repertoire consists of 50,000 to 70,000 clones, with approximately 54% occurring once and the leading ten covering more than 20%. This CDR3 has 18 amino acids. Trimming removed 0 bases at V and 0 bases at J, with 12 bases between. Germline V CDR1 and CDR2: LNHNV, YYDKDF (reference sequence). This entry is derived from a study of cytotoxic CD8 clonotypes in ibrutinib-treated CLL. This specimen consisted of PBMCs, obtained at disease progression, from a patient treated with ibrutinib. This chain joins TRBV15 and TRBJ1-6; D is possibly TRBD1 (5 bases). The TCR comes from a human donor with chronic lymphocytic leukemia. CDR3 in DNA: TGTGCCACCAGCAGAGAGTGGGCAGGGAGCTCCTATAATTCACCCCTCCACTTT. The encoded protein is CATSREWAGSSYNSPLHF.